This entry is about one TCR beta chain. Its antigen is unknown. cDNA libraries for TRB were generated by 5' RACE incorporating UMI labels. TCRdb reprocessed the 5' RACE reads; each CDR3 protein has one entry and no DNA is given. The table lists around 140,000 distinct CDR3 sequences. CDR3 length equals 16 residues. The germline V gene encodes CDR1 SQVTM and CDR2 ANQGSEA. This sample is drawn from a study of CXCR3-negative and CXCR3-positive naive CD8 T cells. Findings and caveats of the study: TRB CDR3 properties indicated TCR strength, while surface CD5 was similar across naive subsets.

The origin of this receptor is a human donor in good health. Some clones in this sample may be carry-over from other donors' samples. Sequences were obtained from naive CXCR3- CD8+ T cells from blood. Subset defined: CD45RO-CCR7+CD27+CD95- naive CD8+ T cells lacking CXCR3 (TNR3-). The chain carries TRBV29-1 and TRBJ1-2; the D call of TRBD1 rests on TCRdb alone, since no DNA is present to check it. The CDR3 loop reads CSVDPTGQRVDYGYTF.